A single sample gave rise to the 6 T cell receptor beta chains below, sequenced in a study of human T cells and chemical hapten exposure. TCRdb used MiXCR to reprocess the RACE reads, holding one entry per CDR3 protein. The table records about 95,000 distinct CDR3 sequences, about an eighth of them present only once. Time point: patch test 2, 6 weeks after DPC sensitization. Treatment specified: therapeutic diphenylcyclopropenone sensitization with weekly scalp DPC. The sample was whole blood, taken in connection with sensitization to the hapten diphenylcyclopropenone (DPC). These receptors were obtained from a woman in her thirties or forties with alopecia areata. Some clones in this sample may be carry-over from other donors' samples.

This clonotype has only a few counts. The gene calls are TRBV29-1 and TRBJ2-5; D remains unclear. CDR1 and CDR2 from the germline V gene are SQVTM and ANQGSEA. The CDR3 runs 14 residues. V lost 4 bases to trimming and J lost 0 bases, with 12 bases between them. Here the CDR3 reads CSVVLRRYQETQYF. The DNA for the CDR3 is TGCAGCGTTGTACTAAGACGGTACCAAGAGACCCAGTACTTC.

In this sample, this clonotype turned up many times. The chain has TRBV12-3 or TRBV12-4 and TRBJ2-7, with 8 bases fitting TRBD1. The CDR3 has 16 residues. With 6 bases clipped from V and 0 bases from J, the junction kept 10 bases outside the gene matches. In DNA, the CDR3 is TGTGCCAGCAGACAAGACCGGGACAGGTTCTCCTACGAGCAGTACTTC. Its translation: CASRQDRDRFSYEQYF.

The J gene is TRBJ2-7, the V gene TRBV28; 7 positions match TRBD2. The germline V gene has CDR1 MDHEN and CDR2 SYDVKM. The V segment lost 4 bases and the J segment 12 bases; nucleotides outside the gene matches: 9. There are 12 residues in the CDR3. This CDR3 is CASSSPQRGLYF. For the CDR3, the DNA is TGTGCCAGCAGTTCCCCACAGCGGGGTCTGTACTTC.

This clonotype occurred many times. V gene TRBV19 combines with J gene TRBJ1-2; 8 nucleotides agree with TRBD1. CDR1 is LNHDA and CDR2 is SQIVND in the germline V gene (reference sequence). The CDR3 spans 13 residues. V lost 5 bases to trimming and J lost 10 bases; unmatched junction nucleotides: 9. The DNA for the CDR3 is TGTGCCAGTAGTCGTCAGGGGGCCCCGGCCTACACCTTC. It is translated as CASSRQGAPAYTF. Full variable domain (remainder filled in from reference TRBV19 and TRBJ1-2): DGGITQSPKYLFRKEGQNVTLSCEQNLNHDAMYWYRQDPGQGLRLIYYSQIVNDFQKGDIAEGYSVSREKKESFPLTVTSAQKNPTAFYLCASSRQGAPAYTFGSGTRLTVV.

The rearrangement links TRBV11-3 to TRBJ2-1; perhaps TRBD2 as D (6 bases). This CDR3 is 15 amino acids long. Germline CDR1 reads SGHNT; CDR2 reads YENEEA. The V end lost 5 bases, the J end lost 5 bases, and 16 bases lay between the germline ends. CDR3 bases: TGTGCCAGCAGCCCCCACGCGGGATTCGACAATGAGCAGTTCTTC. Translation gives CASSPHAGFDNEQFF.

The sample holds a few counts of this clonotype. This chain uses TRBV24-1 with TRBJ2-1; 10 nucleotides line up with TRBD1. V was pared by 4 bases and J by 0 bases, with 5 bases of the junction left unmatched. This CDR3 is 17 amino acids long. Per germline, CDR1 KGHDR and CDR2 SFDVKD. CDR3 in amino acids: CATSEGGQGSSYNEQFF. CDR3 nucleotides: TGTGCCACCAGTGAGGGGGGACAGGGGAGCTCCTACAATGAGCAGTTCTTC.